The 26 T cell receptor beta chains below all came from one sample that was sequenced in a study of human T cells and chemical hapten exposure. Each CDR3 protein is one row after TCRdb ran MiXCR on the RACE reads. The profile shows some 180,000 distinct CDR3 sequences, under 25% of them singletons. Indicated time point: patch test 1, 2 weeks after DPC sensitization. Treatment reported: therapeutic diphenylcyclopropenone sensitization with weekly scalp DPC. The source material was whole blood, sampled in connection with sensitization to the hapten diphenylcyclopropenone (DPC). The source of these receptors is a woman aged 50 to 60 with alopecia areata. Some clones in this sample may be carry-over from other donors' samples.

The chain links TRBV29-1 to TRBJ1-3; 10 nucleotides align to TRBD1. The ends lost 6 bases at V and 0 bases at J; junction bases unmatched: 2. This CDR3 comprises 14 residues. Per germline, CDR1 SQVTM and CDR2 ANQGSEA. The CDR3 loop is CSVWDRGSGNTIYF. CDR3 nucleotides: TGCAGCGTCTGGGACAGGGGCTCTGGAAACACCATATATTTT.

This clonotype was picked up a small number of times. CDR3 loop: CAWSVDRNEQFF. In nucleotides, the CDR3 is TGTGCCTGGAGTGTCGACCGCAATGAGCAGTTCTTC. The V and J genes are TRBV30 and TRBJ2-1, with no clear D. The germline V gene encodes CDR1 GTSNPN and CDR2 SVGIG (reference sequence). V lost 0 bases to trimming and J lost 6 bases, with 6 bases between them. CDR3 length: 12 amino acids. Using reference TRBV30 and TRBJ2-1 for the parts outside the CDR3, the full variable domain is SQTIHQWPATLVQPVGSPLSLECTVEGTSNPNLYWYRQAAGRGLQLLFYSVGIGQISSEVPQNLSASRPQDRQFILSSKKLLLSDSGFYLCAWSVDRNEQFFGPGTRLTVL.

The rearrangement joins TRBV7-9 to TRBJ2-7; a weak D match, TRBD2 (7 bases). Germline V gives CDR1 SEHNR, CDR2 FQNEAQ (reference sequence). Trimming pared 0 bases from V and 1 base from J, leaving 22 bases between. The CDR3 contains 19 residues. In DNA, the CDR3 is TGTGCCAGCAGCTTAGCTAGGGGGACTACAAAACGCGCTTCCTACGAGCAGTACTTC. This sequence encodes CASSLARGTTKRASYEQYF.

The V and J genes are TRBV28 and TRBJ2-7, with 8 bases identical to TRBD1. The CDR3 is 15 residues long. The V and J ends lost 6 bases and 5 bases, in that order; junction bases with no gene match: 12. Germline values: CDR1 MDHEN, CDR2 SYDVKM. CDR3 nucleotide sequence: TGTGCCAGCAGCCCTCGATCACAGGGGGAAGACGAGCAGTACTTC. Encoded protein: CASSPRSQGEDEQYF.

This clonotype appeared a few times. V usage is TRBV5-1 and J usage is TRBJ2-5; no clear D. The CDR3 has 16 amino acids. V was pared by 0 bases and J by 1 base, with 13 bases between. The germline gives CDR1 SGHRS, CDR2 YFSETQ. In DNA form, the CDR3 reads TGCGCCAGCAGCTTGGTACTCGGTAAACTCCAAGAGACCCAGTACTTC. Translating it yields CASSLVLGKLQETQYF.

This clonotype appeared a few times. This chain links TRBV7-8 with TRBJ2-7; 7 nucleotides match TRBD1. Germline V gene sequence: CDR1 SGHVS, CDR2 FQNEAQ. The CDR3 is 15 residues long. V shed 2 bases and J 6 bases; nucleotides not matched to a gene: 10. Here the CDR3 reads CASSLTRGQEPEQYF. CDR3 sequence (DNA): TGTGCCAGCAGCTTAACTCGCGGACAGGAACCCGAGCAGTACTTC.

This clonotype has a count of ten or more. The J gene is TRBJ2-7, the V gene TRBV7-9, with 11 nucleotides matching TRBD2. The CDR3 is 13 residues long. V was pared by 8 bases and J by 4 bases, with 4 bases of the junction left unmatched. Germline CDR1 SEHNR, CDR2 FQNEAQ (reference sequence). The CDR3 region is CASEGLAEYEQYF. DNA of the CDR3: TGTGCCAGCGAGGGACTAGCGGAATACGAGCAGTACTTC.

The chain has TRBV10-3 and TRBJ1-6; tentatively, D is TRBD1 (5 bases). Trimming shortened V by 10 bases and J by 7 bases, and 14 bases separated the two germline ends. Germline values: CDR1 ENHRY, CDR2 SYGVKD. CDR3 length: 13 amino acids. The CDR3 coding sequence is TGTGCCACCAATCCCGAGGGGAATTCACCCCTCCACTTT. It codes for CATNPEGNSPLHF.

This clonotype was recorded a few times. V usage is TRBV7-9 and J usage is TRBJ1-2; unclear D gene. V lost 5 bases and J lost 4, with 17 bases in between. The CDR3 length is 15 residues. The germline V gene encodes CDR1 SEHNR and CDR2 FQNEAQ (reference sequence). The CDR3 spells CASSPPTRHLYGYTF. CDR3 DNA sequence: TGTGCCAGCAGCCCCCCCACGCGACATCTCTATGGCTACACCTTC.

V is TRBV3-1 and J is TRBJ2-2, with no clear D. Germline-derived CDR1 and CDR2 are LGHDT and YNNKEL (reference sequence). V lost 2 bases and J lost 5, with 12 bases in between. This CDR3 contains 15 residues. DNA of the CDR3: TGTGCCAGCAGCCAAAGCCAGCTACCGACCGGGGAGCTGTTTTTT. It yields the protein CASSQSQLPTGELFF.

V is TRBV12-3 or TRBV12-4 and J is TRBJ2-5; 15 positions agree with TRBD2. J gave up 5 bases and V 6 bases, and 4 bases lay outside the gene matches. The length of the CDR3 is 15 residues. The CDR3 sequence: CASSRTSGREETQYF. The CDR3 DNA reads TGTGCCAGCAGCAGGACTAGCGGGAGGGAGGAGACCCAGTACTTC.

The table lists this clonotype with a few counts. This sequence joins TRBV7-2 and TRBJ1-5; D gene uncertain. V lost 1 base and J 3 bases, leaving 4 bases between the germline ends. The length of the CDR3 is 13 residues. CDR1 and CDR2 (germline): SGHTA, FQGNSA. CDR3 sequence reads: CASSLVANQPQHF. CDR3 coding DNA: TGTGCCAGCAGCTTAGTGGCCAATCAGCCCCAGCATTTT.

Only one count was recorded for this clonotype. The V and J genes are TRBV20-1 and TRBJ2-7; TRBD2 matches at 8 bases. V trimming: 4 bases; J trimming: 7 bases; junction bases outside the gene matches: 9. This CDR3 has 13 amino acids. From germline, CDR1 is DFQATT and CDR2 SNEGSKA (reference sequence). Here the CDR3 DNA reads TGCAGTGCTACGAAACTAGCGGCAGAAGAGCAGTACTTC. Translated: CSATKLAAEEQYF.

This clonotype was detected a few times. The chain uses TRBV18 and TRBJ1-4; no clear D gene. In germline, CDR1 is KGHSH, CDR2 LQKENI. The length of the CDR3 is 19 residues. Trimming cost V 2 bases and J 10 bases, with 29 bases left between them. The CDR3 here is CASSPLTFKGDSYAGKLFF. The CDR3 region has the DNA TGTGCCAGCTCACCATTAACATTCAAGGGCGACTCTTACGCAGGAAAACTGTTTTTT.

This clonotype has only one observation. J is TRBJ1-6 and V is TRBV3-1; D not resolved. The CDR3 loop spans 15 amino acids. V was pared by 4 bases and J by 8 bases, with 15 bases between. Per germline, CDR1 LGHDT and CDR2 YNNKEL (reference sequence). This CDR3 is CASSPSAGPDSPLHF. DNA of the CDR3: TGTGCCAGCAGCCCGAGCGCCGGACCGGATTCACCCCTCCACTTT. Based on the CDR3 plus reference TRBV3-1 and TRBJ1-6, the full variable domain is DTAVSQTPKYLVTQMGNDKSIKCEQNLGHDTMYWYKQDSKKFLKIMFSYNNKELIINETVPNRFSPKSPDKAHLNLHINSLELGDSAVYFCASSPSAGPDSPLHFGNGTRLTVT.

The rearrangement joins TRBV6-1 to TRBJ2-3, with TRBD1 identical over 9 bases. The CDR3 is made up of 14 amino acids. The germline V gene encodes CDR1 MNHNS and CDR2 SASEGT. V was clipped by 6 bases and J by 4 bases; unmatched bases: 5. The CDR3 loop is CASSATGGPDTQYF. CDR3 nucleotides: TGTGCCAGCAGCGCGACAGGGGGTCCAGATACGCAGTATTTT.

This clonotype was seen a few times. The chain couples TRBV5-4 to TRBJ2-3; D call uncertain. Per the germline V gene, CDR1 is SGHNT and CDR2 is YYREEE (reference sequence). This CDR3 has 10 amino acids. Trimming stripped 7 bases from V and 14 bases from J, with 14 bases between. The CDR3 region has the DNA TGTGCCAGCCCCGCCCGGCCCGCGTATTTT. Protein product: CASPARPAYF.

The V and J genes are TRBV28 and TRBJ1-1; unclear D gene. Germline V lookup: CDR1 MDHEN, CDR2 SYDVKM. This CDR3 has 15 amino acids. V lost 6 bases and J 1 base, leaving 15 bases between the germline ends. Here the CDR3 reads CASRRRTLPNTEAFF. The CDR3 bases are TGTGCCAGCAGGAGACGGACTCTCCCGAACACTGAAGCTTTCTTT.

The rearrangement uses TRBV11-2 and TRBJ2-3; unclear D gene. Trimming removed 1 base at V and 3 bases at J, with 14 bases between. Germline V gene data show CDR1 as SGHAT and CDR2 as FQNNGV. The CDR3 extends over 16 amino acids. CDR3 nucleotides: TGTGCCAGCAGCTTAGGAGGCGGAATTGGGACAGATACGCAGTATTTT. It specifies CASSLGGGIGTDTQYF.

The V gene is TRBV20-1, the J gene TRBJ2-3, with a weak D call TRBD2 (5 bases). V was clipped by 6 bases and J by 4 bases, with 8 bases between them. The germline V gene encodes CDR1 DFQATT and CDR2 SNEGSKA (reference sequence). The CDR3 spans 11 residues. CDR3 sequence: CSAGVSDTQYF. CDR3 sequence (DNA): TGCAGTGCGGGAGTCTCAGATACGCAGTATTTT.

This clonotype came up a few times. The chain carries TRBV2 and TRBJ2-1, with 12 bases aligning to TRBD2. V lost 8 bases and J lost 7; bases outside the gene matches: 3. CDR3 size: 13 residues. Germline values: CDR1 SNHLY, CDR2 FYNNEI. DNA for the CDR3: TGTGCCAGCCTCACTAGCGGGAGGAATGAGCAGTTCTTC. Its translation is CASLTSGRNEQFF.

The chain has TRBV4-2 and TRBJ2-1; TRBD2 agrees at 9 bases. The CDR3 extends over 17 amino acids. Per the germline V gene, CDR1 is LGHNA and CDR2 is YNFKEQ. Trimming cost V 4 bases and J 6 bases; bases outside gene matches: 13. DNA of the CDR3: TGTGCCAGCAGCCGAAGTCTAGCGGGAAGGGGCTCCAATGAGCAGTTCTTC. The encoded protein is CASSRSLAGRGSNEQFF.

The CDR3 DNA follows: TGTGCCACCAGGCACGCGGGAGGCCCCACAGATACGCAGTATTTT. It encodes CATRHAGGPTDTQYF. This rearrangement joins TRBV15 to TRBJ2-3; 8 bases match TRBD2. The CDR3 runs to 15 residues. From germline, CDR1 is LNHNV and CDR2 YYDKDF (reference sequence). Trimming at V came to 6 bases and at J to 2 bases, leaving 7 bases not matched to a gene.

The rearrangement uses TRBV19 and TRBJ2-3; the match to TRBD1 covers 9 bases. Germline V gene sequence: CDR1 LNHDA, CDR2 SQIVND (reference sequence). The CDR3 consists of 16 residues. J was trimmed by 3 bases and V by 6 bases; bases with no gene match: 10. The DNA for the CDR3 is TGTGCCAGTAGAGGTTGGGGACAGGGAATAACAGATACGCAGTATTTT. This encodes CASRGWGQGITDTQYF. The whole variable domain, remainder taken from reference TRBV19 and TRBJ2-3, is DGGITQSPKYLFRKEGQNVTLSCEQNLNHDAMYWYRQDPGQGLRLIYYSQIVNDFQKGDIAEGYSVSREKKESFPLTVTSAQKNPTAFYLCASRGWGQGITDTQYFGPGTRLTVL.

This clonotype turned up a few times. V gene TRBV12-3 or TRBV12-4 combines with J gene TRBJ2-5, with D unresolved. The CDR3 has 14 amino acids. With 5 bases removed from V and 2 bases from J, the gap between germline ends came to 12 bases. This CDR3 reads CASSLQQRQETQYF. The CDR3, as DNA: TGTGCCAGCAGTCTACAACAGAGGCAAGAGACCCAGTACTTC.

The V gene is TRBV3-1, the J gene TRBJ1-1; D is ambiguous. V lost 3 bases, J lost 9 bases, and 8 bases lay in between. Germline V gene data show CDR1 as LGHDT and CDR2 as YNNKEL (reference sequence). CDR3 length: 11 residues. The CDR3 sequence is CASSQGFKAFF. For the CDR3, the DNA is TGTGCCAGCAGCCAGGGTTTCAAAGCTTTCTTT.